The present T cell receptor beta chain was sequenced within a study of blood T cell repertoires in COVID-19. Study background: The study drew acute and convalescent COVID-19 samples from the United States, Italy and Spain. The analysed material was cDNA or gDNA that came from T cells, B-cell-depleted T cells, or PBMCs.

In the original processing: Amplification from reference gene primers served as the basis for estimated nucleated cell counts. Measured with immunoSEQ multiplex PCR; TCRdb has only the in-frame clones, and not every one. V, J and clone size are taken as reported in that table, and D and trimming were inferred from the DNA itself. The repertoire holds roughly 74,000 clones, with about 88% as singletons. The germline gives CDR1 SEHNR, CDR2 FQNEAQ (reference sequence). The CDR3 is made up of 16 amino acids. V was pared by 4 bases and J by 6 bases, with 8 bases of the junction left unmatched. The chain recombines TRBV7-9 with TRBJ2-2, with 10 bases lining up with TRBD1. The sequenced material came from peripheral blood. The sequence was obtained from a man between 70 and 80 years old with active or convalescent COVID-19. CDR3 protein: CASSSGQGLGAGELFF. The CDR3 DNA reads as TGTGCCAGCAGCTCGGGACAGGGGCTAGGGGCCGGGGAGCTGTTTTTT.